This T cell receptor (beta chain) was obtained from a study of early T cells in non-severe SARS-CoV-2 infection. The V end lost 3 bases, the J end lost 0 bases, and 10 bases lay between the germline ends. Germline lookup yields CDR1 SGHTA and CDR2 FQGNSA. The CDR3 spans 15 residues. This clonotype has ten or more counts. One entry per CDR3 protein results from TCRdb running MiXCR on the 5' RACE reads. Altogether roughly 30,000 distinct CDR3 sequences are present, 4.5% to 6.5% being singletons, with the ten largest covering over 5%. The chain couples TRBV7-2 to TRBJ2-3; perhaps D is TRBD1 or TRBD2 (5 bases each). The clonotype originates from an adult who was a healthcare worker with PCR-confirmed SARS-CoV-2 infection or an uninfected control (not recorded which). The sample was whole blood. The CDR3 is CASSFRDGSTDTQYF. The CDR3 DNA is TGTGCCAGCAGCTTCCGGGACGGTAGCACAGATACGCAGTATTTT.